The 24 T cell receptor beta chains listed next were all sequenced from one sample in a study of cytomegalovirus exposure and HLA in healthy donors. Both 60 Vbeta primers and 13 Jbeta primers went into the PCR. Assay: immunoSEQ multiplex PCR; the TCRdb copy retains only in-frame clones and omits some. The table records 130,000 or so clones, roughly 79% of them present only once. Specimen: PBMCs. The receptors here all came from a woman aged 40 to 50 in good health and CMV-seronegative.

This clone has just one count. This chain connects TRBV4-1 to TRBJ2-2, with a possible D match to TRBD2 (5 bases). The V end was cut by 2 bases, the J end by 9 bases, with 13 bases between. The germline CDR1 and CDR2 sequences are MGHRA and YSYEKL. The CDR3 sequence is 14 residues long. Here the CDR3 reads CASSQRELSRELFF. The CDR3 bases are TGCGCCAGCAGCCAAAGGGAGCTTAGTAGGGAGCTGTTTTTT.

The chain has TRBV5-1 and TRBJ2-7; D might be TRBD1 (5 bases). Trimming shortened V by 4 bases and J by 4 bases, and 18 bases separated the two germline ends. The germline V gene encodes CDR1 SGHRS and CDR2 YFSETQ. This CDR3 is 15 amino acids long. The CDR3 here is CASSADQGIRYEQYF. For the CDR3, the DNA is TGCGCCAGCAGCGCGGACCAGGGTATAAGGTACGAGCAGTACTTC. The variable domain in full, with the rest retrieved from reference TRBV5-1 and TRBJ2-7, is KAGVTQTPRYLIKTRGQQVTLSCSPISGHRSVSWYQQTPGQGLQFLFEYFSETQRNKGNFPGRFSGRQFSNSRSEMNVSTLELGDSALYLCASSADQGIRYEQYFGPGTRLTVT.

This clone occurred once. V gene TRBV19 combines with J gene TRBJ2-2; 7 bases align to TRBD1. Looked up from germline, CDR1 is LNHDA and CDR2 is SQIVND (reference sequence). The V and J ends lost 2 bases and 5 bases, in that order; junction bases with no gene match: 11. There are 17 residues in the CDR3. The CDR3 DNA is TGTGCCAGTAGTATATTCAAGGGGGCCCTTGAGACCGGGGAGCTGTTTTTT. Translation: CASSIFKGALETGELFF.

The chain couples TRBV10-2 to TRBJ1-1; D gene unclear. Germline V gene data show CDR1 as WSHSY and CDR2 as SAAADI. V was pared by 6 bases and J by 3 bases, with 11 bases between. CDR3 length equals 13 residues. The CDR3 sequence is CASRADSDTEAFF. CDR3 nucleotides: TGCGCCAGCAGAGCGGACTCAGACACTGAAGCTTTCTTT.

The chain combines TRBV27 with TRBJ1-3; a weak D match, TRBD1 (6 bases). There are 15 residues in the CDR3. The V end lost 2 bases, the J end lost 4 bases, and 12 bases lay between the germline ends. Germline lookup yields CDR1 MNHEY and CDR2 SMNVEV (reference sequence). The CDR3 sequence: CASSLEEGVGNTIYF. The CDR3 DNA sequence: TGTGCCAGCAGTTTAGAAGAGGGGGTCGGAAACACCATATATTTT.

Worth noting for this clone: One junction end does not reproduce the germline sequence, and a read error may be involved. The V and J genes are TRBV6-1 and TRBJ2-5, with D perhaps TRBD1 (6 bases). The CDR3 length is 17 residues. In germline, CDR1 is MNHNS, CDR2 SASEGT. The CDR3 DNA is TGTGCCAGCAGTCAAGCAATTATCAGGGGAAACCAAGAGACCCAGTACTTC. Translated: CASSQAIIRGNQETQYF.

About this clone: An end of the junction does not agree with germline; a read error may underlie this. V and J are TRBV7-2 and TRBJ2-7; TRBD1 aligns across 8 bases. The CDR3 has 15 amino acids. Germline CDR1 reads SGHTA; CDR2 reads FQGNSA. Written as DNA, the CDR3 is TGTGCCAGCAGCTTAGCGGGGCTGACAGGGGAGGTGATGAATTTC. This sequence encodes CASSLAGLTGEVMNF.

This chain connects TRBV7-9 to TRBJ2-1; 7 bases are a match to TRBD1. CDR1 and CDR2 from the germline V gene are SEHNR and FQNEAQ (reference sequence). V was pared by 1 base and J by 5 bases, with 8 bases of the junction left unmatched. This CDR3 region has 16 residues. CDR3 protein: CASSLEGGTIDNEQFF. The CDR3, as DNA: TGTGCCAGCAGCTTAGAAGGGGGCACTATCGACAATGAGCAGTTCTTC.

The rearrangement uses TRBV6-5 and TRBJ1-3; TRBD1 agrees at 7 bases. The CDR3 covers 15 residues. J was trimmed by 0 bases and V by 5 bases; bases with no gene match: 4. The V gene's germline CDR1 is MNHEY and CDR2 SVGAGI. Here the CDR3 reads CASSNDRDSGNTIYF. CDR3 nucleotide sequence: TGTGCCAGCAGTAATGACAGGGACTCTGGAAACACCATATATTTT.

V and J are TRBV7-3 and TRBJ2-7; D is perhaps TRBD1 (5 bases). In germline, CDR1 is SGHTA, CDR2 FQGTGA. The length of the CDR3 is 13 residues. Trimming cost V 6 bases and J 4 bases, with 13 bases left between them. The CDR3: CASSPDSKYEQYF. The CDR3 DNA follows: TGTGCCAGCAGTCCAGACAGTAAATACGAGCAGTACTTC.

There are a few counts of this clone. V and J are TRBV19 and TRBJ2-2; D is unclear. CDR1 LNHDA and CDR2 SQIVND come from the germline V gene (reference sequence). The V gene lost 6 bases and the J gene lost 6 bases, with 8 bases spanning the gap. The CDR3 consists of 12 residues. The DNA of the CDR3 is TGTGCCAGTAGCTACCCCGCCGGGGAGCTGTTTTTT. Its protein product is CASSYPAGELFF.

This chain links TRBV25-1 with TRBJ1-1; tentatively, D is TRBD1 (5 bases). CDR3 length equals 14 residues. V was cut by 10 bases and J by 1 base, with 16 bases left in between. The germline CDR1 and CDR2 sequences are MGHDK and SYGVNS. The CDR3 protein is CATTWTTKNTEAFF. CDR3 DNA: TGTGCCACCACGTGGACAACTAAGAACACTGAAGCTTTCTTT. The variable domain in full, with the rest retrieved from reference TRBV25-1 and TRBJ1-1, is EADIYQTPRYLVIGTGKKITLECSQTMGHDKMYWYQQDPGMELHLIHYSYGVNSTEKGDLSSESTVSRIRTEHFPLTLESARPSHTSQYLCATTWTTKNTEAFFGQGTRLTVV.

The J gene is TRBJ2-4, the V gene TRBV6-1; D is possibly TRBD1 (6 bases). Germline V gene data show CDR1 as MNHNS and CDR2 as SASEGT. This CDR3 has 17 residues. The V gene lost 3 bases and the J gene lost 0 bases, with 15 bases spanning the gap. The CDR3, as DNA: TGTGCCAGCAGTGACCGGACCAGGGGATTAGCCAAAAACATTCAGTACTTC. The encoded protein is CASSDRTRGLAKNIQYF.

J is TRBJ1-1 and V is TRBV6-6; D is perhaps TRBD1 (6 bases). The CDR3 is made up of 15 amino acids. The germline V gene encodes CDR1 MNHNY and CDR2 SVGAGI (reference sequence). V gave up 7 bases and J gave up 4 bases, with 19 bases separating them. CDR3 bases: TGTGCCAGCATTTCTACAAAAGGGGGTTCCACTGAAGCTTTCTTT. This sequence encodes CASISTKGGSTEAFF.

The chain is built from TRBV6-5 and TRBJ1-2; D uncertain. V lost 6 bases to trimming and J lost 6 bases, with 17 bases between them. The CDR3 loop spans 14 amino acids. CDR1 and CDR2 (germline): MNHEY, SVGAGI. CDR3 sequence (DNA): TGTGCCAGCAGCCCCGGACGTCTCGGGGATGGCTACACCTTC. Protein product: CASSPGRLGDGYTF.

This chain links TRBV11-2 with TRBJ2-1; the match to TRBD2 covers 13 bases. The trim removed 5 bases at V and 9 bases at J, leaving 7 bases unmatched. The V gene's germline CDR1 is SGHAT and CDR2 FQNNGV. The CDR3 sequence is 15 residues long. Here the CDR3 reads CASSEGLAGVIEQFF. Written as DNA, the CDR3 is TGTGCCAGCAGCGAAGGACTAGCGGGAGTCATTGAGCAGTTCTTC.

V gene TRBV10-3 combines with J gene TRBJ1-1; TRBD1 matches at 10 bases. This CDR3 region has 15 residues. V was pared by 6 bases and J by 11 bases, with 15 bases of the junction left unmatched. Germline V gene data show CDR1 as ENHRY and CDR2 as SYGVKD. CDR3 amino acids: CAISQSTGGSEVAFF. The CDR3 coding sequence is TGTGCCATCAGCCAATCGACAGGGGGCTCGGAAGTGGCTTTCTTT.

The table lists this clone with a count of one. This sequence joins TRBV4-1 and TRBJ1-4; D remains unclear. V was trimmed by 0 bases and J by 11 bases, leaving 19 bases between them. Germline CDR1 and CDR2: MGHRA and YSYEKL. There are 16 residues in the CDR3. The CDR3 nucleotides are TGCGCCAGCAGCCAAGATCAAGGAGGGCTGGACGAGAAACTGTTTTTT. Its protein is CASSQDQGGLDEKLFF.

The chain has TRBV20-1 and TRBJ1-1; D is unresolved. The germline gives CDR1 DFQATT, CDR2 SNEGSKA (reference sequence). This CDR3 comprises 11 residues. V was trimmed by 0 bases and J by 11 bases, leaving 10 bases between them. CDR3 DNA sequence: TGCAGTGCTAGAGATTATCTGGAGGCTTTCTTT. Its translation is CSARDYLEAFF.

The gene calls are TRBV6-6 and TRBJ1-1; D unclear. Trimming removed 10 bases at V and 6 bases at J, with 12 bases between. The CDR3 is made up of 11 amino acids. Germline V gene lookup returns CDR1 MNHNY and CDR2 SVGAGI (reference sequence). The CDR3 loop reads CATGFGAEAFF. CDR3 DNA sequence: TGTGCCACCGGGTTCGGAGCTGAAGCTTTCTTT.

The V call is TRBV18, the J call TRBJ2-7; possible D gene TRBD1, 6 bases. The germline V gene encodes CDR1 KGHSH and CDR2 LQKENI. The CDR3 is 13 residues long. V was clipped by 3 bases and J by 3 bases, with 9 bases between them. CDR3 bases: TGTGCCAGCTCACCCGGGACAAACTACGAGCAGTACTTC. Its protein is CASSPGTNYEQYF.

The table lists this clone with a few counts. The chain couples TRBV6-1 to TRBJ1-4; D perhaps matches TRBD1 (5 bases). Trimming shortened V by 2 bases and J by 10 bases, and 14 bases separated the two germline ends. The germline CDR1 and CDR2 sequences are MNHNS and SASEGT. CDR3 size: 14 residues. For the CDR3, the DNA is TGTGCCAGCAGTGAACTGGGGAGGGGAGGAAAACTGTTTTTT. Protein sequence: CASSELGRGGKLFF.

This clone has only a few counts. J is TRBJ2-7 and V is TRBV7-6; the D is unclear. Trimming took 1 base from V and 7 from J, leaving 5 bases between them. The CDR3 has 11 residues. Germline-derived CDR1 and CDR2 are SGHVS and FNYEAQ. The CDR3 protein is CASSLDSEQYF. In DNA, the CDR3 is TGTGCCAGCAGCTTAGACAGTGAGCAGTACTTC.

This CDR3 is CASSLTSGGMTEAFF. The CDR3 DNA sequence: TGTGCCAGCAGCTTAACGTCAGGGGGCATGACTGAAGCTTTCTTT. The gene calls are TRBV7-3 and TRBJ1-1; 8 bases match TRBD1. This CDR3 is 15 amino acids long. V shed 0 bases and J 5 bases; nucleotides not matched to a gene: 5. In germline, CDR1 is SGHTA, CDR2 FQGTGA.